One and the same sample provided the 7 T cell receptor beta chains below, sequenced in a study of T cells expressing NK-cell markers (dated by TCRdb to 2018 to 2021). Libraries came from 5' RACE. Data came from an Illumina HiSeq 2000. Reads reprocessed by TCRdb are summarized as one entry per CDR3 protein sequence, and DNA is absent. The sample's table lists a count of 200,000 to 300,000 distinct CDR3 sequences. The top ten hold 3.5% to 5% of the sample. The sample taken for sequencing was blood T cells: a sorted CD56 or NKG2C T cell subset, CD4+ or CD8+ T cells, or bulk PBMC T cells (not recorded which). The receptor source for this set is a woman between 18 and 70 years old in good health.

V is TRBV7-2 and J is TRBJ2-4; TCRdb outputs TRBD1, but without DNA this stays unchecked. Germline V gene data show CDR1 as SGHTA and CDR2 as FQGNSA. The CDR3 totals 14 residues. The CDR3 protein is CASSLRGQGNIQYF.

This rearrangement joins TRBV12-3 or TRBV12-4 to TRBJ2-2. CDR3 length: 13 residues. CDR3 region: CASGDARTGELFF.

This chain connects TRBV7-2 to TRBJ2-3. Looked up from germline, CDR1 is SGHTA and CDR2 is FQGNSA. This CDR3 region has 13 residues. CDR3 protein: CASSLTSEITQYF.

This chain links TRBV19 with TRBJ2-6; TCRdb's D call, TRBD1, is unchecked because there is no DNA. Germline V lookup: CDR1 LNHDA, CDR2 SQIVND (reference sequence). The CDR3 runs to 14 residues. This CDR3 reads CATNRGDGANVLTF.

CDR3 amino acids: CASSLSGTGSYEQYF. The V call is TRBV28, the J call TRBJ2-7; TCRdb outputs TRBD1, but without DNA this stays unchecked. Germline V CDR1 and CDR2: MDHEN, SYDVKM. The CDR3 consists of 15 residues.

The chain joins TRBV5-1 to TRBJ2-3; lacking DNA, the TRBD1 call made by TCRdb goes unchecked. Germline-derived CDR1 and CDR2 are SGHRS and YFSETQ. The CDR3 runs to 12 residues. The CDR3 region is CASGGPGDTQYF.

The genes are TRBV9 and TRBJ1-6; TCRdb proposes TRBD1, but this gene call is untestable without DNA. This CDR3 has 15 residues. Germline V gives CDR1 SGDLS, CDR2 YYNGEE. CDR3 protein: CASTRGWDGGSPLHF.